The rows below give T cell receptor beta chains drawn from one sample of a study of blood T cell repertoires in COVID-19. Libraries were prepared by immunoSEQ multiplex PCR; TCRdb keeps only in-frame clonotypes and omits some of them. The sample holds about 170,000 clones, approximately 90% seen once. Material: PBMCs or T cells enriched from blood (not recorded which). The receptors stem from a woman aged 18-30 years who had recovered from COVID-19. The conserved cysteine and the conserved F or W are not part of the CDR3 here.

V | CDR3
TRBV30 | AWGGLLSYEQY
TRBV19 | ASSPTGTLSSYNEQF
TRBV27 | ASSSSGDRQY
TRBV19 | ASSTGFSYEQY
TRBV6-5 | ASSQTLDNEQF
TRBV10-3 | ATTTSGRRNEQF
TRBV27 | ASSLSSRNEQF
TRBV7-9 | ASSLRSGPGGSSYEQY
TRBV3-1/TRBV3-2 | ASSQVYRRADYEQY
TRBV9 | ASSEPGQGADTQY
TRBV28 | ASSLVLAGGRTSSYEQY
TRBV27 | ASSSLAGTIYEQY
TRBV7-2 | ASSSQRGSGQYTGELF
TRBV4-1 | ASSPSGTVFSNQPQH
TRBV9 | ASSTHTGELF
TRBV4-3 | ASSQDLSPGELF
TRBV21-1 | ASGLGIDRWVISPFYEQY
TRBV14 | ASSEFFSEGETQY
TRBV2 | ASRAEHWADTQY
TRBV7-2 | ASSFGSDSPLH